What follows are 19 T cell receptor beta chains derived from one specimen sequenced in a study of response to subunit inactivated influenza vaccine. TCRdb reprocessed the RT-PCR reads via MiXCR and lists one record per CDR3 protein. Among about 620,000 distinct CDR3 sequences listed, approximately 12% were seen once. The sequences come from PBMCs from blood, collected on the day of vaccination. The source is a man between 50 and 59 years old who received an inactivated influenza vaccine.

This clonotype was found many times. The chain carries TRBV5-1 and TRBJ1-1; 7 bases agree with TRBD1. Trimming took 4 bases from V and 1 from J; bases not matched to a gene: 7. CDR3 length: 15 amino acids. Germline CDR1 is SGHRS and CDR2 is YFSETQ. CDR3 protein: CASSPQTGKNTEAFF. DNA of the CDR3: TGCGCCAGCAGCCCCCAGACAGGGAAGAACACTGAAGCTTTCTTT.

This chain connects TRBV27 to TRBJ2-5; D perhaps matches TRBD1 (5 bases). The CDR3 is made up of 13 amino acids. V was trimmed by 5 bases and J by 9 bases, leaving 16 bases between them. Germline values: CDR1 MNHEY, CDR2 SMNVEV (reference sequence). Here the CDR3 DNA reads TGTGCCAGCAGTCTCTCTCCAGGGCCGGCCCAGTACTTC. It is translated as CASSLSPGPAQYF.

The CDR3 loop reads CSVGGQGNEQYF. CDR3 bases: TGCAGCGTTGGAGGACAGGGTAACGAGCAGTACTTC. The V and J genes are TRBV29-1 and TRBJ2-7; 8 nucleotides line up with TRBD1. V lost 4 bases, J lost 5 bases, and 4 bases stayed unmatched. Germline assignment: CDR1 SQVTM and CDR2 ANQGSEA. The CDR3 runs to 12 residues.

This clonotype showed up many times. This CDR3 reads CSVRTGGGETQYF. The CDR3 region has the DNA TGCAGCGTGAGGACAGGGGGAGGAGAGACCCAGTACTTC. The genes are TRBV29-1 and TRBJ2-5, with TRBD1 matching over 10 bases. The CDR3 totals 13 residues. The ends lost 6 bases at V and 4 bases at J; junction bases unmatched: 5. Germline loops: CDR1 SQVTM, CDR2 ANQGSEA.

In this sample, this clonotype turned up a few times. This rearrangement joins TRBV3-1 to TRBJ2-1; 11 nucleotides agree with TRBD2. CDR1 and CDR2 from the germline V gene are LGHDT and YNNKEL (reference sequence). V was pared by 0 bases and J by 6 bases, with 7 bases of the junction left unmatched. The CDR3 loop spans 17 amino acids. CDR3 in DNA: TGTGCCAGCAGCCAAGATAGTAGCGGGAGGGCCATCAATGAGCAGTTCTTC. Protein: CASSQDSSGRAINEQFF.

This sequence joins TRBV7-6 and TRBJ2-2, with D perhaps TRBD1 (6 bases). Germline loops: CDR1 SGHVS, CDR2 FNYEAQ. The ends were cut back, 2 bases at V and 0 bases at J, with 13 bases in the middle. There are 17 residues in the CDR3. The DNA for the CDR3 is TGTGCCAGCAGCTTAACCCCCGGGACATCGAACACCGGGGAGCTGTTTTTT. It specifies CASSLTPGTSNTGELFF.

The chain combines TRBV24-1 with TRBJ2-6, with no clear D. The V and J ends lost 5 bases and 0 bases respectively, with 13 bases between them. CDR3 length equals 17 residues. The V gene's germline CDR1 is KGHDR and CDR2 SFDVKD. The CDR3 DNA reads TGTGCCACCAGTGGCCCGGACGGAACCTCTGGGGCCAACGTCCTGACTTTC. Protein product: CATSGPDGTSGANVLTF.

This clonotype was detected only a few times. V gene TRBV4-1 combines with J gene TRBJ2-5; 8 positions agree with TRBD2. Unmatched junction bases numbered 6, after V lost 4 bases and J lost 2 bases. The CDR3 has 15 residues. CDR1 MGHRA and CDR2 YSYEKL come from the germline V gene. The CDR3 DNA reads TGCGCCAGCAGCCGTCCCGGGGGGGGACAAGAGACCCAGTACTTC. Residues: CASSRPGGGQETQYF.

This clonotype has only a few counts. The chain employs TRBV28 and TRBJ2-5, with a tentative D call TRBD2 (5 bases). Germline V lookup: CDR1 MDHEN, CDR2 SYDVKM. Trimming took off 6 bases at V and 4 bases at J, with 12 bases between the two ends. The CDR3 sequence is 13 residues long. CDR3 sequence (DNA): TGTGCCAGCAGCCGGGATTCGAGAGAGACCCAGTACTTC. Translated, it gives CASSRDSRETQYF.

This clonotype came up many times. This chain joins TRBV10-3 and TRBJ2-7; TRBD1 matches 8 bases. With 3 bases clipped from V and 2 bases from J, the junction kept 0 bases outside the gene matches. In germline, CDR1 is ENHRY, CDR2 SYGVKD. The CDR3 totals 13 residues. The DNA of the CDR3 is TGTGCCATCAGTGAACAGGGGGCCTACGAGCAGTACTTC. Translation gives CAISEQGAYEQYF.

V gene TRBV12-3 or TRBV12-4 combines with J gene TRBJ1-3, with TRBD1 matching 7 bases. Trimming cost V 2 bases and J 4 bases; bases outside gene matches: 5. The CDR3 contains 15 residues. The CDR3 reads CASSLTQGVGNTIYF. The CDR3 DNA reads as TGTGCCAGCAGTTTAACCCAGGGGGTCGGAAACACCATATATTTT.

CDR3 in amino acids: CASSSQGPGVGQPQHF. The DNA for the CDR3 is TGTGCCAGCAGCTCACAGGGGCCGGGCGTCGGTCAGCCCCAGCATTTT. The chain is built from TRBV7-2 and TRBJ1-5; TRBD1 matches at 7 bases. Trimming took 4 bases from V and 6 from J; bases not matched to a gene: 12. The length of the CDR3 is 16 residues. Per the germline V gene, CDR1 is SGHTA and CDR2 is FQGNSA.

This clonotype has ten or more counts. CDR3 coding DNA: TGTGCCAGCAGTTTATGGGCTCCAACGAGCAATCAGCCCCAGCATTTT. It translates to CASSLWAPTSNQPQHF. The chain uses TRBV27 and TRBJ1-5; no firm D call. The germline CDR1 and CDR2 sequences are MNHEY and SMNVEV (reference sequence). The CDR3 is 16 residues long. V was shortened by 1 base and J by 1 base, with 11 bases between the two germline ends.

This chain joins TRBV6-1 and TRBJ2-3; possibly TRBD2 for D (6 bases). This CDR3 comprises 16 residues. Germline values: CDR1 MNHNS, CDR2 SASEGT. V was pared by 7 bases and J by 0 bases, with 17 bases between. The CDR3 DNA is TGTGCCAGCAAGTCTCTGGCAGGGACTAGCACAGATACGCAGTATTTT. It translates to CASKSLAGTSTDTQYF.

V gene TRBV19 combines with J gene TRBJ2-2; D call uncertain. CDR3 size: 15 residues. The germline gives CDR1 LNHDA, CDR2 SQIVND (reference sequence). Between the trimmed V and J ends, which lost 4 bases and 4 bases, there was a span of 13 bases. The CDR3 DNA is TGTGCCAGTAGTACGACCGGGCTTCGCACCGGGGAGCTGTTTTTT. This sequence encodes CASSTTGLRTGELFF.

In this sample, this clonotype turned up a few times. The chain carries TRBV4-2 and TRBJ2-3; D call uncertain. Germline V gene sequence: CDR1 LGHNA, CDR2 YNFKEQ. The CDR3 is 15 amino acids. Trimming left V 0 bases short and J 2 bases short, with 9 bases between. CDR3 DNA: TGTGCCAGCAGCCAAGATCTTAAACACACAGATACGCAGTATTTT. Translation: CASSQDLKHTDTQYF.

The chain is built from TRBV20-1 and TRBJ2-1; D is perhaps TRBD1 (6 bases). Trimming removed 5 bases at V and 4 bases at J, with 18 bases between. Germline V gene sequence: CDR1 DFQATT, CDR2 SNEGSKA (reference sequence). CDR3 length: 15 amino acids. The CDR3 reads CSARSDRTPYNEQFF. CDR3 nucleotides: TGCAGTGCTCGGAGTGACAGGACTCCTTACAATGAGCAGTTCTTC.

CDR3 bases: TGTGCCAGCAGCTTAGGCCAGAGATACTACGAGCAGTACTTC. As protein: CASSLGQRYYEQYF. The chain combines TRBV7-2 with TRBJ2-7; the D is unclear. CDR1 and CDR2 (germline): SGHTA, FQGNSA. The CDR3 runs 14 residues. V shed 1 base and J shed 3 bases, with 10 bases lying between them.

The genes are TRBV5-1 and TRBJ2-1; TRBD2 matches at 10 bases. With V trimmed by 2 bases and J by 5 bases, 10 bases remained unmatched. The CDR3 length is 17 residues. The germline gives CDR1 SGHRS, CDR2 YFSETQ. As DNA, the CDR3 is TGCGCCAGCAGCTTCCTACTAGCGGGGAAGGGCAACAATGAGCAGTTCTTC. Translation: CASSFLLAGKGNNEQFF.